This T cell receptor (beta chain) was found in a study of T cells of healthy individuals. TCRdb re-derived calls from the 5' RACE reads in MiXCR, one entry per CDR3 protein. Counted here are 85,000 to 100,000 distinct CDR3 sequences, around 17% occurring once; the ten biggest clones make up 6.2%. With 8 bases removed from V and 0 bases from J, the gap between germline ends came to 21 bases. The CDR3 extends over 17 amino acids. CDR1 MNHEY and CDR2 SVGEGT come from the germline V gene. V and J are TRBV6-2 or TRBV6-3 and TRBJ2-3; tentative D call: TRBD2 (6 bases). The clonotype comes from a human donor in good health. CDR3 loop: CASRGIRASPSTDTQYF. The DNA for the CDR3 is TGTGCCAGCCGCGGGATCAGGGCTAGCCCGAGCACAGATACGCAGTATTTT.